A single sample is the source of the 25 T cell receptor beta chains below, sequenced in a study of cytomegalovirus exposure and HLA in healthy donors. The PCR was carried out with 60 Vbeta primers and 13 Jbeta primers. The assay was immunoSEQ multiplex PCR, and TCRdb's table has in-frame clones only and misses some. Altogether 100,000 to 150,000 clones are present, around three quarters being singletons, with the ten largest covering around 3.6%. The specimen sequenced was PBMCs. The receptors come from a man in his thirties or forties in good health and CMV-seronegative.

The genes are TRBV6-1 and TRBJ2-7, with TRBD2 as a possible D gene (6 bases). V dropped 11 bases and J dropped 2 bases, with 19 bases sitting between them. The CDR3 loop spans 14 amino acids. The germline V gene encodes CDR1 MNHNS and CDR2 SASEGT. The CDR3 bases are TGTGCCGGGGGGATGAGAGAGGGACCCTACGAGCAGTACTTC. Its translation is CAGGMREGPYEQYF.

The CDR3 is CASRQFPGNGYTF. CDR3 sequence (DNA): TGTGCCAGCAGACAATTTCCGGGGAATGGCTACACCTTC. The V gene is TRBV6-1, the J gene TRBJ1-2; D unresolved. Germline V gives CDR1 MNHNS, CDR2 SASEGT. Trimming removed 6 bases at V and 6 bases at J, with 14 bases between. This CDR3 has 13 residues.

The chain has TRBV27 and TRBJ2-4, with D maybe TRBD1 (6 bases). V was trimmed by 6 bases and J by 7 bases, leaving 16 bases between them. CDR1 is MNHEY and CDR2 is SMNVEV in the germline V gene (reference sequence). CDR3 length: 14 amino acids. CDR3 sequence (DNA): TGTGCCAGCAGCCAGGGGCCCAAGGTGAACATTCAGTACTTC. Translating gives CASSQGPKVNIQYF.

The V call is TRBV19, the J call TRBJ2-1, with TRBD2 matching over 7 bases. The CDR3 is made up of 13 amino acids. J was trimmed by 5 bases and V by 3 bases; bases with no gene match: 1. Germline lookup yields CDR1 LNHDA and CDR2 SQIVND (reference sequence). The CDR3 loop reads CASSIGGNNEQFF. CDR3 nucleotide sequence: TGTGCCAGTAGTATCGGGGGGAACAATGAGCAGTTCTTC.

The chain is built from TRBV30 and TRBJ2-1, with 12 bases that match TRBD2. Germline CDR1 reads GTSNPN; CDR2 reads SVGIG (reference sequence). J was trimmed by 6 bases and V by 0 bases; bases with no gene match: 9. The CDR3 contains 17 residues. The CDR3 loop is CAWSVSLTSGRGNEQFF. The CDR3 nucleotides read TGTGCCTGGAGTGTCTCCTTGACTAGCGGGAGAGGCAATGAGCAGTTCTTC. The full variable domain, completed using reference TRBV30 and TRBJ2-1, is SQTIHQWPATLVQPVGSPLSLECTVEGTSNPNLYWYRQAAGRGLQLLFYSVGIGQISSEVPQNLSASRPQDRQFILSSKKLLLSDSGFYLCAWSVSLTSGRGNEQFFGPGTRLTVL.

The V and J genes are TRBV10-1 and TRBJ1-2; 9 bases agree with TRBD1. V shed 3 bases and J 6 bases; nucleotides not matched to a gene: 17. Germline V lookup: CDR1 WNHNN, CDR2 SYGVQD (reference sequence). This CDR3 has 18 amino acids. CDR3: CASSDRRDRVSGGHGYTF. The CDR3 DNA is TGCGCCAGCAGTGATCGCCGGGACAGGGTATCAGGTGGTCATGGCTACACCTTC.

The CDR3 region is CASSSRDRVFYGNQPQHF. In DNA, the CDR3 is TGTGCCAGCAGTTCCCGGGACAGGGTGTTTTATGGCAATCAGCCCCAGCATTTT. This sequence joins TRBV28 and TRBJ1-5, with 9 bases that match TRBD1. V shed 4 bases and J 2 bases; nucleotides not matched to a gene: 12. CDR1 and CDR2 (germline): MDHEN, SYDVKM. This CDR3 has 18 amino acids.

This clone was seen once. V gene TRBV6-4 combines with J gene TRBJ1-6; 9 nucleotides match TRBD1. The CDR3 consists of 14 residues. The ends lost 4 bases at V and 8 bases at J; junction bases unmatched: 3. Germline V lookup: CDR1 MRHNA, CDR2 SNTAGT. CDR3 sequence (DNA): TGTGCCAGCAGTGTACAGGGGGCTGATTCACCCCTCCACTTT. Protein product: CASSVQGADSPLHF.

J is TRBJ2-5 and V is TRBV29-1, with a possible D match to TRBD2 (7 bases). Deletions cut 4 bases from V and 5 bases from J, with 17 bases between. The CDR3 covers 14 residues. Germline V CDR1 and CDR2: SQVTM, ANQGSEA. The CDR3 DNA is TGCAGCGTTGCTCTTGGCGGGGGCGGGGAGACCCAGTACTTC. It specifies CSVALGGGGETQYF.

The V and J genes are TRBV19 and TRBJ2-1; 9 bases are shared with TRBD1. V lost 5 bases, J lost 7 bases, and 9 bases stayed unmatched. CDR3 size: 15 residues. In germline, CDR1 is LNHDA, CDR2 SQIVND (reference sequence). The CDR3 bases are TGTGCCAGTAGTGCGCCGGGACAGGGTTTAAATGAGCAGTTCTTC. This sequence encodes CASSAPGQGLNEQFF.

This clone was seen a handful of times. V is TRBV19 and J is TRBJ1-5; tentatively, D is TRBD1 (5 bases). V lost 3 bases and J 7 bases, leaving 13 bases between the germline ends. There are 14 residues in the CDR3. Germline V lookup: CDR1 LNHDA, CDR2 SQIVND (reference sequence). CDR3 amino acids: CASSIFLGEQPQHF. CDR3 DNA sequence: TGTGCCAGTAGTATCTTCTTAGGGGAACAGCCCCAGCATTTT.

The genes are TRBV7-7 and TRBJ2-5; possibly TRBD2 for D (6 bases). There are 14 residues in the CDR3. V was trimmed by 3 bases and J by 4 bases, leaving 12 bases between them. CDR1 and CDR2 (germline): SSHAT, FNYEAQ (reference sequence). CDR3 sequence reads: CASSFGAGGETQYF. CDR3 in DNA: TGTGCCAGCAGCTTCGGGGCCGGGGGAGAGACCCAGTACTTC.

The V gene is TRBV7-8, the J gene TRBJ1-3; D remains unclear. The CDR3 totals 15 residues. Trimming shortened V by 5 bases and J by 2 bases, and 13 bases separated the two germline ends. Germline CDR1 SGHVS, CDR2 FQNEAQ. In DNA, the CDR3 is TGTGCCAGCAGCGTCGTAGCGGGGACTGGAAACACCATATATTTT. Translation gives CASSVVAGTGNTIYF.

J is TRBJ2-5 and V is TRBV6-6, with D possibly being TRBD1 (6 bases). V was shortened by 6 bases and J by 2 bases, with 13 bases between the two germline ends. Germline V lookup: CDR1 MNHNY, CDR2 SVGAGI (reference sequence). This CDR3 is 14 amino acids long. CDR3 in DNA: TGTGCCAGCAGCCGAGGACAGCCACAAGAGACCCAGTACTTC. Its protein product is CASSRGQPQETQYF.

The V and J genes are TRBV5-4 and TRBJ1-1; D possibly corresponds to TRBD1 (5 bases). With 4 bases removed from V and 1 base from J, the gap between germline ends came to 14 bases. The CDR3 extends over 15 amino acids. Germline loops: CDR1 SGHNT, CDR2 YYREEE (reference sequence). The CDR3 protein is CASSPQTGSNTEAFF. CDR3 nucleotide sequence: TGTGCCAGCAGCCCCCAAACAGGTTCGAACACTGAAGCTTTCTTT.

V gene TRBV7-8 combines with J gene TRBJ1-5; tentatively, D is TRBD1 (6 bases). This CDR3 is 18 amino acids long. Between the trimmed V and J ends, which lost 0 bases and 2 bases, there was a span of 17 bases. CDR1 is SGHVS and CDR2 is FQNEAQ in the germline V gene. The CDR3 loop is CASSLAPQGPYGNQPQHF. In DNA, the CDR3 is TGTGCCAGCAGCTTAGCCCCTCAGGGGCCGTATGGCAATCAGCCCCAGCATTTT.

The chain couples TRBV19 to TRBJ1-5; D is unresolved. The CDR3 contains 16 residues. In germline, CDR1 is LNHDA, CDR2 SQIVND (reference sequence). Trimming shortened V by 4 bases and J by 2 bases, and 15 bases separated the two germline ends. The CDR3 DNA sequence: TGTGCCAGTAGTAACGGGAACGGGCTAGGCAATCAGCCCCAGCATTTT. Its translation is CASSNGNGLGNQPQHF.

The gene calls are TRBV10-2 and TRBJ2-7; 9 nucleotides align to TRBD2. In germline, CDR1 is WSHSY, CDR2 SAAADI. Losses at the gene ends were 11 bases for V and 4 bases for J; bases not matched to a gene: 3. The CDR3 is 11 amino acids. CDR3 in DNA: TGCGCCGCCGCGGGGGGGTACGAGCAGTACTTC. Encoded protein: CAAAGGYEQYF.

This chain connects TRBV5-1 to TRBJ2-5, with a tentative D call TRBD1 (5 bases). Germline CDR1 is SGHRS and CDR2 is YFSETQ. The CDR3 consists of 15 residues. V was shortened by 0 bases and J by 2 bases, with 11 bases between the two germline ends. The CDR3 region has the DNA TGCGCCAGCAGCTTGGCGTGGACATCACAAGAGACCCAGTACTTC. Translating it yields CASSLAWTSQETQYF.

This chain uses TRBV7-8 with TRBJ2-2, with TRBD2 matching over 9 bases. CDR3 length equals 15 residues. J gave up 6 bases and V 1 base, and 3 bases lay outside the gene matches. The germline gives CDR1 SGHVS, CDR2 FQNEAQ. CDR3 sequence reads: CASSLGAGGSGELFF. CDR3 DNA: TGTGCCAGCAGCTTAGGAGCGGGGGGTTCCGGGGAGCTGTTTTTT.

The V call is TRBV29-1, the J call TRBJ1-1, with D possibly TRBD1 on 6 matching bases. The ends were cut back, 3 bases at V and 9 bases at J, with 14 bases in the middle. CDR1 is SQVTM, CDR2 ANQGSEA, per germline. The length of the CDR3 is 12 residues. The CDR3 protein is CSVDKGHPKAFF. The CDR3, as DNA: TGCAGCGTTGATAAGGGACACCCGAAAGCTTTCTTT.

The chain employs TRBV7-6 and TRBJ2-1, with D tentatively TRBD1 (6 bases). CDR3 size: 18 residues. Germline assignment: CDR1 SGHVS and CDR2 FNYEAQ. V was cut by 5 bases and J by 4 bases, with 24 bases left in between. CDR3 sequence reads: CASSESGQWNQGYNEQFF. The CDR3 DNA is TGTGCCAGCAGCGAATCGGGACAATGGAATCAGGGATACAATGAGCAGTTCTTC.

This clone was observed a handful of times. The J gene is TRBJ1-5, the V gene TRBV7-2, with 7 bases aligning to TRBD1. The CDR3 length is 14 residues. V shed 5 bases and J 2 bases; nucleotides not matched to a gene: 3. Per germline, CDR1 SGHTA and CDR2 FQGNSA. The CDR3 spells CASSPRGGNQPQHF. The CDR3, as DNA: TGTGCCAGCAGCCCCAGGGGGGGCAATCAGCCCCAGCATTTT.

The V and J genes are TRBV2 and TRBJ2-1, with 7 bases matching TRBD2. The CDR3 totals 15 residues. Unmatched junction bases numbered 8, after V lost 6 bases and J lost 3 bases. CDR1 is SNHLY and CDR2 is FYNNEI in the germline V gene. The CDR3 bases are TGTGCCAGCAGCGGCGGGGGAGCCTTCTACAATGAGCAGTTCTTC. Translation gives CASSGGGAFYNEQFF. Combining the CDR3 with reference TRBV2 and TRBJ2-1 gives the whole variable domain EPEVTQTPSHQVTQMGQEVILRCVPISNHLYFYWYRQILGQKVEFLVSFYNNEISEKSEIFDDQFSVERPDGSNFTLKIRSTKLEDSAMYFCASSGGGAFYNEQFFGPGTRLTVL.

V usage is TRBV2 and J usage is TRBJ1-6; D remains unclear. CDR3 length equals 14 residues. The V and J ends lost 9 bases and 14 bases respectively, with 23 bases between them. CDR1 and CDR2 from the germline V gene are SNHLY and FYNNEI. CDR3: CASGKAGGNIALHF. The CDR3, as DNA: TGTGCCAGTGGAAAGGCGGGTGGAAATATAGCCCTCCACTTT. The entire variable domain, with the rest obtained from reference TRBV2 and TRBJ1-6, is as follows: EPEVTQTPSHQVTQMGQEVILRCVPISNHLYFYWYRQILGQKVEFLVSFYNNEISEKSEIFDDQFSVERPDGSNFTLKIRSTKLEDSAMYFCASGKAGGNIALHFGNGTRLTVT.